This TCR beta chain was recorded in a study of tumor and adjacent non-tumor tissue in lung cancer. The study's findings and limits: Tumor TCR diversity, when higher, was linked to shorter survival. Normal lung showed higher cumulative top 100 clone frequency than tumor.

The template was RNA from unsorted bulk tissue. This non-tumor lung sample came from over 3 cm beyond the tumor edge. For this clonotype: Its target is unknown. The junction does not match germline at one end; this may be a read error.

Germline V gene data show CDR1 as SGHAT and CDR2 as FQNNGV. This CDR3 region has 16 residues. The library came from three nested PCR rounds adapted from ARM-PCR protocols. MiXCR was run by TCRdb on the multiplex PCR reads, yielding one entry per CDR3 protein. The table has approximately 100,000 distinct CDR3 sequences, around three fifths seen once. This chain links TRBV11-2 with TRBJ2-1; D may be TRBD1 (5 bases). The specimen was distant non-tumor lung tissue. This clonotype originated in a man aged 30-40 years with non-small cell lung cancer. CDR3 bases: TGTGCCAGCAGCATCCGAAGTGGGGCCTCCTACAATGAGCAGCTCTTC. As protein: CASSIRSGASYNEQLF.